Following are 30 T cell receptor beta chains from one sample sequenced in a study of cytomegalovirus exposure and HLA in healthy donors. The PCR employed 60 Vbeta primers together with 13 Jbeta primers. The protocol was immunoSEQ multiplex PCR, while the TCRdb copy is restricted to in-frame clones and leaves out a portion. The repertoire consists of about 170,000 clones, with about 69% occurring once and the leading ten covering under 3%. The material sequenced was PBMCs. These TCRs come from a human donor in good health.

The gene calls are TRBV19 and TRBJ2-7; 9 bases are a match to TRBD2. CDR1 is LNHDA, CDR2 SQIVND, per germline (reference sequence). This CDR3 is 14 amino acids long. V lost 3 bases to trimming and J lost 4 bases; unmatched junction nucleotides: 4. The CDR3 DNA is TGTGCCAGTAGTATCGGGCTAGCGGGATACGAGCAGTACTTC. Its protein product is CASSIGLAGYEQYF.

The chain combines TRBV19 with TRBJ1-4, with unresolved D. Trimming took 5 bases from V and 0 from J, leaving 7 bases between them. This CDR3 is 14 amino acids long. Germline V CDR1 and CDR2: LNHDA, SQIVND (reference sequence). The CDR3 coding sequence is TGTGCCAGTAGTCCCAGTGCAACTAATGAAAAACTGTTTTTT. Translation: CASSPSATNEKLFF.

This rearrangement joins TRBV6-5 to TRBJ1-1; D is perhaps TRBD1 (6 bases). The V and J ends lost 4 bases and 6 bases respectively, with 15 bases between them. The CDR3 has 14 residues. Per germline, CDR1 MNHEY and CDR2 SVGAGI. The DNA of the CDR3 is TGTGCCAGCAGTTCCCTTGACAGGTTAGCTGAAGCTTTCTTT. Translation gives CASSSLDRLAEAFF.

The CDR3 is CASSQDVGQPQHF. The CDR3 nucleotides read TGCGCCAGCAGCCAAGATGTCGGTCAGCCCCAGCATTTT. The chain uses TRBV4-3 and TRBJ1-5; D call uncertain. Germline values: CDR1 LGHNA, CDR2 YSLEER. CDR3 length: 13 residues. Trimming took 0 bases from V and 6 from J, leaving 6 bases between them.

The chain links TRBV5-1 to TRBJ2-3; TRBD2 matches at 7 bases. V shed 0 bases and J 5 bases; nucleotides not matched to a gene: 6. This CDR3 is built from 15 residues. Germline assignment: CDR1 SGHRS and CDR2 YFSETQ. This CDR3 is CASSLDTAGQDTQYF. CDR3 DNA sequence: TGCGCCAGCAGCTTGGATACAGCGGGGCAAGATACGCAGTATTTT.

This chain connects TRBV5-8 to TRBJ2-3, with TRBD1 as a possible D gene (6 bases). Germline-derived CDR1 and CDR2 are SGHTS and YDEGEE. CDR3 length: 16 amino acids. Trimming cost V 0 bases and J 2 bases, with 13 bases left between them. For the CDR3, the DNA is TGTGCCAGCAGCTTGGGGGGGCAGGCCTACACAGATACGCAGTATTTT. It yields the protein CASSLGGQAYTDTQYF.

The chain combines TRBV6-1 with TRBJ2-1; 7 nucleotides match TRBD2. The CDR3 runs 14 residues. V lost 7 bases to trimming and J lost 4 bases; unmatched junction nucleotides: 7. CDR1 MNHNS and CDR2 SASEGT come from the germline V gene. The CDR3 bases are TGTGCCAGCAACACAGCGGGGCCTTACAATGAGCAGTTCTTC. This gives the protein CASNTAGPYNEQFF.

The J gene is TRBJ2-1, the V gene TRBV15; 7 bases fit TRBD2. The trim removed 2 bases at V and 6 bases at J, leaving 7 bases unmatched. The CDR3 runs to 15 residues. Germline V gene sequence: CDR1 LNHNV, CDR2 YYDKDF (reference sequence). CDR3 sequence (DNA): TGTGCCACCAGCAGATCTTCGGGGGGACGCAATGAGCAGTTCTTC. It yields the protein CATSRSSGGRNEQFF.

The chain carries TRBV7-9 and TRBJ1-6; weak D call: TRBD1 (5 bases). CDR1 is SEHNR and CDR2 is FQNEAQ in the germline V gene (reference sequence). The V end was cut by 8 bases, the J end by 8 bases, with 13 bases between. This CDR3 region has 13 residues. The CDR3 DNA follows: TGTGCCAGCCGCATTGGGGGGGATTCACCCCTCCACTTT. Translated, it gives CASRIGGDSPLHF.

The chain links TRBV4-1 to TRBJ2-4, with 7 bases lining up with TRBD2. CDR3 length: 15 amino acids. J lost 6 bases, V lost 2 bases, and 7 bases had no gene match. Germline V gene data show CDR1 as MGHRA and CDR2 as YSYEKL. The chain's CDR3 is CASSQPGGEGNIQYF. Written as DNA, the CDR3 is TGCGCCAGCAGCCAACCAGGCGGGGAGGGAAACATTCAGTACTTC.

The rearrangement joins TRBV7-9 to TRBJ2-1, with 13 bases lining up with TRBD2. The trim removed 5 bases at V and 7 bases at J, leaving 11 bases unmatched. Germline CDR1 SEHNR, CDR2 FQNEAQ (reference sequence). The CDR3 has 17 residues. CDR3 in amino acids: CASSGPPLAGGRNEQFF. The CDR3 DNA follows: TGTGCCAGCAGCGGGCCCCCACTAGCGGGGGGGCGAAATGAGCAGTTCTTC.

This clone was seen more than once but under ten times. The CDR3 region is CASSDPSGGGELFF. DNA of the CDR3: TGTGCCAGCAGCGACCCTAGCGGTGGCGGGGAGCTGTTTTTT. V is TRBV9 and J is TRBJ2-2; 7 bases map to TRBD2. This CDR3 spans 14 amino acids. V lost 3 bases, J lost 7 bases, and 6 bases stayed unmatched. Germline loops: CDR1 SGDLS, CDR2 YYNGEE.

The rearrangement uses TRBV15 and TRBJ2-7; a weak D match, TRBD1 (6 bases). CDR3 size: 13 residues. The ends were cut back, 8 bases at V and 0 bases at J, with 11 bases in the middle. Germline V gives CDR1 LNHNV, CDR2 YYDKDF (reference sequence). The CDR3 protein is CATPRDNSYEQYF. The CDR3 DNA reads as TGTGCCACCCCGAGGGACAACTCCTACGAGCAGTACTTC. Complete variable domain (other parts from reference TRBV15 and TRBJ2-7): DAMVIQNPRYQVTQFGKPVTLSCSQTLNHNVMYWYQQKSSQAPKLLFHYYDKDFNNEADTPDNFQSRRPNTSFCFLDIRSPGLGDTAMYLCATPRDNSYEQYFGPGTRLTVT.

The rearrangement joins TRBV6-6 to TRBJ2-3; 12 bases line up with TRBD2. The CDR3 is 15 residues long. CDR1 is MNHNY and CDR2 is SVGAGI in the germline V gene (reference sequence). The ends lost 2 bases at V and 5 bases at J; junction bases unmatched: 2. Written as DNA, the CDR3 is TGTGCCAGCAGTTACCTAGCGGGGGGGATAGATACGCAGTATTTT. It yields the protein CASSYLAGGIDTQYF.

The V call is TRBV6-5, the J call TRBJ2-7, with a possible D match to TRBD2 (6 bases). V dropped 4 bases and J dropped 5 bases, with 21 bases sitting between them. The CDR3 is made up of 16 amino acids. CDR1 and CDR2 (germline): MNHEY, SVGAGI. CDR3 DNA: TGTGCCAGCAGTTCCCCCCGGGGGAGAAAACGGGACGAGCAGTACTTC. It codes for CASSSPRGRKRDEQYF.

This clone was observed a handful of times. This chain uses TRBV7-2 with TRBJ1-5, with D hard to call. Germline V gene sequence: CDR1 SGHTA, CDR2 FQGNSA. CDR3 length equals 13 residues. V gave up 2 bases and J gave up 2 bases, with 4 bases separating them. CDR3 amino acids: CASSLRGNQPQHF. In DNA, the CDR3 is TGTGCCAGCAGCTTACGGGGCAATCAGCCCCAGCATTTT.

The chain has TRBV27 and TRBJ2-5, with TRBD1 identical over 9 bases. The J call is uncertain, as TRBJ2-7 better fits the DNA end. Germline assignment: CDR1 MNHEY and CDR2 SMNVEV (reference sequence). The CDR3 runs 16 residues. CDR3 sequence: CASSLSLDRGPYEQYF. The DNA of the CDR3 is TGTGCCAGCAGTTTATCGTTGGACAGGGGCCCCTACGAGCAGTACTTC.

This sequence joins TRBV5-5 and TRBJ1-2, with 9 nucleotides matching TRBD1. In germline, CDR1 is SGHKS, CDR2 YYEKEE (reference sequence). The CDR3 loop spans 16 amino acids. Trimming cost V 4 bases and J 5 bases; bases outside gene matches: 12. CDR3 protein: CASSPQRGQGGYGYTF. CDR3 DNA: TGTGCCAGCAGCCCACAGCGGGGACAGGGCGGTTATGGCTACACCTTC. Filled out from reference TRBV5-5 and TRBJ1-2, the complete variable domain reads DAGVTQSPTHLIKTRGQQVTLRCSPISGHKSVSWYQQVLGQGPQFIFQYYEKEERGRGNFPDRFSARQFPNYSSELNVNALLLGDSALYLCASSPQRGQGGYGYTFGSGTRLTVV.

This clone came up once. The chain links TRBV2 to TRBJ1-1; the D gene is possibly TRBD1 (6 bases). Germline lookup yields CDR1 SNHLY and CDR2 FYNNEI. V gave up 4 bases and J gave up 4 bases, with 13 bases separating them. The CDR3 sequence is 14 residues long. The chain's CDR3 is CASSGGPGVTEAFF. The CDR3 bases are TGTGCCAGCAGTGGGGGACCAGGGGTCACTGAAGCTTTCTTT. Variable domain in full (rest from reference TRBV2 and TRBJ1-1): EPEVTQTPSHQVTQMGQEVILRCVPISNHLYFYWYRQILGQKVEFLVSFYNNEISEKSEIFDDQFSVERPDGSNFTLKIRSTKLEDSAMYFCASSGGPGVTEAFFGQGTRLTVV.

The chain combines TRBV19 with TRBJ1-2; TRBD1 matches 8 bases. The CDR3 has 14 residues. The germline V gene has CDR1 LNHDA and CDR2 SQIVND (reference sequence). The V gene end was trimmed by 3 bases and the J gene end by 8 bases; junction bases not matched to a gene: 8. CDR3 sequence reads: CASSIGGQGRGYTF. The CDR3 DNA reads TGTGCCAGTAGTATCGGAGGACAGGGCCGGGGCTACACCTTC.

The gene calls are TRBV6-5 and TRBJ2-1; D not resolved. The V and J ends lost 6 bases and 4 bases respectively, with 4 bases between them. The germline V gene has CDR1 MNHEY and CDR2 SVGAGI. This CDR3 spans 11 amino acids. This chain's CDR3 is CASRRYNEQFF. The CDR3 nucleotides read TGTGCCAGCAGGAGGTACAATGAGCAGTTCTTC.

This clone was found once. This CDR3 is CAISESSTYNEQFF. The CDR3 DNA reads as TGTGCCATCAGTGAGTCGTCAACTTACAATGAGCAGTTCTTC. V gene TRBV10-3 combines with J gene TRBJ2-1; D unresolved. CDR3 size: 14 residues. Germline V lookup: CDR1 ENHRY, CDR2 SYGVKD. V lost 0 bases and J lost 4, with 7 bases in between.

The chain carries TRBV2 and TRBJ2-1, with D perhaps TRBD2 (6 bases). The CDR3 has 18 residues. Between the trimmed V and J ends, which lost 6 bases and 7 bases, there was a span of 28 bases. Germline V gene lookup returns CDR1 SNHLY and CDR2 FYNNEI. The CDR3 coding sequence is TGTGCCAGCAGGGGGACCTCAACGGTGGGGGGATCAATGAATGAGCAGTTCTTC. This translates into CASRGTSTVGGSMNEQFF.

As for this clone: The same CDR3 arises from other DNA sequences in this sample as well. This rearrangement joins TRBV9 to TRBJ2-2; D remains unclear. Germline V gives CDR1 SGDLS, CDR2 YYNGEE. Trimming left V 0 bases short and J 6 bases short, with 9 bases between. The CDR3 sequence is 14 residues long. CDR3 nucleotide sequence: TGTGCCAGCAGCGTAGGCCCAGTCGCCGGGGAGCTGTTTTTT. This sequence encodes CASSVGPVAGELFF.

In its sample, this clone was seen once. The chain links TRBV18 to TRBJ1-1, with 8 nucleotides matching TRBD1. V trimming: 4 bases; J trimming: 5 bases; junction bases outside the gene matches: 3. CDR1 is KGHSH and CDR2 is LQKENI in the germline V gene. The CDR3 runs to 13 residues. The CDR3 DNA sequence: TGTGCCAGCTCACAGGACAGGGTTACTGAAGCTTTCTTT. It encodes CASSQDRVTEAFF.

The chain links TRBV7-3 to TRBJ2-1; D is perhaps TRBD1 (6 bases). This CDR3 region has 17 residues. Trimming pared 2 bases from V and 4 bases from J, leaving 18 bases between. Germline V CDR1 and CDR2: SGHTA, FQGTGA. The CDR3 nucleotides read TGTGCCAGCAGCTTAGGGCTCGGCCAGGGGTTTTACAATGAGCAGTTCTTC. Amino acid sequence: CASSLGLGQGFYNEQFF.

The genes are TRBV4-3 and TRBJ2-7; 14 nucleotides agree with TRBD2. Germline values: CDR1 LGHNA, CDR2 YSLEER. V was clipped by 4 bases and J by 4 bases; unmatched bases: 3. This CDR3 region has 15 residues. The CDR3 loop is CASSPTSGGAYEQYF. The CDR3 DNA reads TGCGCCAGCAGCCCGACTAGCGGGGGGGCATACGAGCAGTACTTC.

J is TRBJ1-1 and V is TRBV9, with a tentative D call TRBD1 (6 bases). This CDR3 has 13 residues. The V gene lost 2 bases and the J gene lost 4 bases, with 9 bases spanning the gap. Germline V CDR1 and CDR2: SGDLS, YYNGEE. Here the CDR3 reads CASSVTGRTEAFF. Here the CDR3 DNA reads TGTGCCAGCAGCGTTACAGGGCGCACTGAAGCTTTCTTT. Using reference TRBV9 and TRBJ1-1 for the parts outside the CDR3, the full variable domain is DSGVTQTPKHLITATGQRVTLRCSPRSGDLSVYWYQQSLDQGLQFLIQYYNGEERAKGNILERFSAQQFPDLHSELNLSSLELGDSALYFCASSVTGRTEAFFGQGTRLTVV.

The chain employs TRBV2 and TRBJ2-6; the match to TRBD1 covers 10 bases. Germline values: CDR1 SNHLY, CDR2 FYNNEI. This CDR3 spans 17 amino acids. V was clipped by 6 bases and J by 0 bases; unmatched bases: 5. The CDR3 is CASREWDRGSGANVLTF. DNA of the CDR3: TGTGCCAGCAGAGAGTGGGACAGGGGCTCTGGGGCCAACGTCCTGACTTTC.

In regard to this clone: Other DNA sequences of this sample code for an identical CDR3. The chain employs TRBV7-9 and TRBJ2-7, with TRBD1 as a possible D gene (6 bases). V was cut by 2 bases and J by 2 bases, with 7 bases left in between. There are 13 residues in the CDR3. Germline CDR1 is SEHNR and CDR2 is FQNEAQ (reference sequence). CDR3 bases: TGTGCCAGCAGCTTACAGGGGCCCTACGAGCAGTACTTC. Encoded protein: CASSLQGPYEQYF.